This T cell receptor (beta chain) comes out of a study of identical twins. Unique molecular identifiers were present on the cDNA, which also gained a universal primer site by template switching. TCRdb fed the 5' RACE reads into MiXCR, producing one record per CDR3 protein. This sample carries roughly 690,000 distinct CDR3 sequences, around 5.7% of them seen once, and the ten largest clones take 1.5% to 2%. The length of the CDR3 is 14 residues. Looked up from germline, CDR1 is SEHNR and CDR2 is FQNEAQ (reference sequence). J lost 6 bases, V lost 5 bases, and 7 bases had no gene match. Healthy Caucasians alone served as donors. Study results and caveats: Whereas memory repertoires showed no such difference, abundant cord blood beta clonotypes carried fewer insertions. Models underestimated out-of-frame TCR alpha sharing in monozygotic twins.

This clonotype came up many times. The antigen is not known. This chain joins TRBV7-9 and TRBJ2-1; 7 bases line up with TRBD2. This clonotype was obtained from a young man in good health. The material sequenced was naive T cells sorted from blood. In nucleotides, the CDR3 is TGTGCCAGCAGCGTCGTGGGAGGGAGCAATGAGCAGTTCTTC. It encodes CASSVVGGSNEQFF.